This TCR beta chain was sequenced in a study of post-analysis software for immune sequencing data. Across the whole study: Recorded subtypes: relapsing-remitting, secondary progressive, progressive-relapsing; some patients unannotated.

The CDR3 is 14 amino acids. The V end was cut by 2 bases, the J end by 6 bases, with 12 bases between. Germline lookup yields CDR1 MNHEY and CDR2 SMNVEV (reference sequence). Unique molecular identifiers tagged the TCR beta cDNA libraries. The authors obtained approximately 540,000 cDNA molecules from approximately 1 to 10 million T cells. TCRdb used MiXCR to reprocess the PCR reads, holding one entry per CDR3 protein. The data contain about 430,000 distinct CDR3 sequences, approximately 37% of them singletons. On this clonotype itself: Its cognate antigen is unknown.

Study findings and constraints: Those with multiple sclerosis, the patient group, showed significantly lower normalized Chao1 diversity than controls. Controls had lower frequencies than patients of 4 or 5 TRBV segments, which included TRBV5-6, TRBV5-1 and TRBV20-1.

The clonotype was recovered from a girl aged 2-9 years with multiple sclerosis. The sequencing input was blood. The chain carries TRBV27 and TRBJ2-3; tentatively, D is TRBD2 (7 bases). The CDR3 protein is CASSLGGGVDTQYF. The CDR3 bases are TGTGCCAGCAGTTTAGGGGGGGGCGTGGATACGCAGTATTTT.